This is a list of T cell receptor beta chains from one sample in a study of T-cell reconstitution after alpha-beta-depleted transplantation in children. TCRdb re-derived calls from the PCR reads in MiXCR, one entry per CDR3 protein. The data hold a few hundred thousand distinct CDR3 sequences, with around 27% observed a single time. The starting material was PBMCs, obtained before TCRalphabeta/CD19-depleted stem cell transplant. These receptors came from a boy younger than two with Wiskott-Aldrich syndrome, due to receive a stem cell transplant. Each CDR3 is given with its conserved first and last residue. D genes are given only for firm matches. Not every row has a clone size; where given, it reads once, few, many or a size class.

j_gene: TRBJ2-1; abundance: few; d_gene: TRBD2; v_gene: TRBV5-1; CDR3nt: TGCGCCAGCAGCTTGGCTAGCGGGTTTTACAATGAGCAGTTCTTC; CDR3aa: CASSLASGFYNEQFF
j_gene: TRBJ2-2; abundance: few; d_gene: -; v_gene: TRBV5-6; CDR3nt: TGTGCCAGCGCCGGGACAAACACCGGGGAGCTGTTTTTT; CDR3aa: CASAGTNTGELFF
j_gene: TRBJ2-5; abundance: few; d_gene: -; v_gene: TRBV6-5; CDR3nt: TGTGCCAGCAGTTTCGACAGGAGACCTCAAGAGACCCAGTACTTC; CDR3aa: CASSFDRRPQETQYF
j_gene: TRBJ2-7; abundance: few; d_gene: -; v_gene: TRBV12-3/TRBV12-4; CDR3nt: TGTGCCAGCAGTTTAGCGGGGGGGGCGCGATACGAGCAGTACTTC; CDR3aa: CASSLAGGARYEQYF
j_gene: TRBJ1-4; abundance: few; d_gene: -; v_gene: TRBV20-1; CDR3nt: TGCAGTGCTAGAGATCATCTACAGTATGAAAAACTGTTTTTT; CDR3aa: CSARDHLQYEKLFF
j_gene: TRBJ2-1; abundance: few; d_gene: -; v_gene: TRBV7-6; CDR3nt: TGTGCCAGCAGCTCTCGAGGAGGACACAATGAGCAGTTCTTC; CDR3aa: CASSSRGGHNEQFF
j_gene: TRBJ2-1; abundance: -; d_gene: -; v_gene: TRBV7-9; CDR3nt: TGTGCCAGCAGCTTAACAGGGCTTCCTTTTCTTTACAATGAGCAGTTCTTC; CDR3aa: CASSLTGLPFLYNEQFF
j_gene: TRBJ2-1; abundance: -; d_gene: -; v_gene: TRBV20-1; CDR3nt: TGCAGTGCTAGAGAGGGTAGCGGCAATGAGCAGTTCTTC; CDR3aa: CSAREGSGNEQFF
j_gene: TRBJ2-5; abundance: -; d_gene: TRBD2; v_gene: TRBV5-1; CDR3nt: TGCGCCAGCAGCTTAAGCGGGAGCCCTCAAGAGACCCAGTACTTC; CDR3aa: CASSLSGSPQETQYF
j_gene: TRBJ2-7; abundance: few; d_gene: TRBD1; v_gene: TRBV5-5; CDR3nt: TGTGCCAGCAGCATGACAGGGGTAACAATCGAGCAGTACTTC; CDR3aa: CASSMTGVTIEQYF
j_gene: TRBJ2-7; abundance: -; d_gene: TRBD2; v_gene: TRBV5-1; CDR3nt: TGCGCCAGCAGCGTGCTAGCGGGATACGAGCAGTACTTC; CDR3aa: CASSVLAGYEQYF
j_gene: TRBJ2-7; abundance: -; d_gene: TRBD2; v_gene: TRBV5-1; CDR3nt: TGCGCCAGCAGCCCCGGGACTAGCGGGAGTTACGGCGAGCAGTACTTC; CDR3aa: CASSPGTSGSYGEQYF
j_gene: TRBJ2-1; abundance: -; d_gene: -; v_gene: TRBV7-3; CDR3nt: TGTGCCAGCAGCTCGGGACTCCCGACCAATGAGCAGTTCTTC; CDR3aa: CASSSGLPTNEQFF
j_gene: TRBJ2-7; abundance: -; d_gene: -; v_gene: TRBV4-2; CDR3nt: TGTGCCAGCAGCCAAGATAATAGGGCCGGGGAGCAGTACTTC; CDR3aa: CASSQDNRAGEQYF
j_gene: TRBJ1-1; abundance: few; d_gene: TRBD1; v_gene: TRBV30; CDR3nt: TGTGCCTACCGTCCAGGGGGTTTGAACACTGAAGCTTTCTTT; CDR3aa: CAYRPGGLNTEAFF
j_gene: TRBJ2-7; abundance: -; d_gene: -; v_gene: TRBV20-1; CDR3nt: TGCAGTGCTGGGAGGGGGAAGGCCTACGAGCAGTACTTC; CDR3aa: CSAGRGKAYEQYF
j_gene: TRBJ2-1; abundance: few; d_gene: TRBD1; v_gene: TRBV4-2; CDR3nt: TGTGCCAGCAGCCTCAGGGGGATTAGGAATGAGCAGTTCTTC; CDR3aa: CASSLRGIRNEQFF
j_gene: TRBJ1-4; abundance: few; d_gene: -; v_gene: TRBV29-1; CDR3nt: TGCAGCGTTGAAGATACAGGTTCTAATGAAAAACTGTTTTTT; CDR3aa: CSVEDTGSNEKLFF
j_gene: TRBJ2-2; abundance: few; d_gene: TRBD2; v_gene: TRBV9; CDR3nt: TGTGCCAGCAGCGTAAACCTAGCGGGATCCACCGGGGAGCTGTTTTTT; CDR3aa: CASSVNLAGSTGELFF
j_gene: TRBJ2-1; abundance: many; d_gene: -; v_gene: TRBV29-1; CDR3nt: TGCAGCGGGGGGAACAATGAGCAGTTCTTC; CDR3aa: CSGGNNEQFF
j_gene: TRBJ2-2; abundance: -; d_gene: -; v_gene: TRBV5-5; CDR3nt: TGTGCCAGCACCCTTGCGGGTCGTGGCACCGGGGAGCTGTTTTTT; CDR3aa: CASTLAGRGTGELFF
j_gene: TRBJ2-2; abundance: -; d_gene: -; v_gene: TRBV6-1; CDR3nt: TGTGCCAGCCTAAGGACGGCGAACACCGGGGAGCTGTTTTTT; CDR3aa: CASLRTANTGELFF
j_gene: TRBJ2-6; abundance: few; d_gene: -; v_gene: TRBV15; CDR3nt: TGTGCCACCAGCAGAGGGACGCGGAGTCCAGGGGCCAACGTCCTGACTTTC; CDR3aa: CATSRGTRSPGANVLTF
j_gene: TRBJ2-7; abundance: few; d_gene: TRBD2; v_gene: TRBV11-2; CDR3nt: TGTGCCAGCAGCTTAGTCGCAGCGGGAGAACCCTACGAGCAGTACTTC; CDR3aa: CASSLVAAGEPYEQYF
j_gene: TRBJ1-5; abundance: -; d_gene: -; v_gene: TRBV24-1; CDR3nt: TGTGCCACCAGTGGCGGCAGGGGAGTAAGCAATCAGCCCCAGCATTTT; CDR3aa: CATSGGRGVSNQPQHF
j_gene: TRBJ1-1; abundance: -; d_gene: -; v_gene: TRBV28; CDR3nt: TGTGCCAGCAGACCAGGACCTGCTAACACTGAAGCTTTCTTT; CDR3aa: CASRPGPANTEAFF
j_gene: TRBJ2-2; abundance: -; d_gene: -; v_gene: TRBV3-1; CDR3nt: TGTGCCAGCAGCCAAGGGACAGCCGGGGAGCTGTTTTTT; CDR3aa: CASSQGTAGELFF
j_gene: TRBJ2-5; abundance: -; d_gene: TRBD2; v_gene: TRBV29-1; CDR3nt: TGCAGCGTCAGACTAGCGGGAGTCGGTGGGCAAGAGACCCAGTACTTC; CDR3aa: CSVRLAGVGGQETQYF
j_gene: TRBJ2-5; abundance: once; d_gene: TRBD1; v_gene: TRBV5-1; CDR3nt: TGCGCCAGCAGCTTACAGGGGGCAAGAGTCGAGACCCAGTACTTC; CDR3aa: CASSLQGARVETQYF
j_gene: TRBJ2-1; abundance: -; d_gene: TRBD1; v_gene: TRBV5-1; CDR3nt: TGCGCCAGCAGCTCCTGGGGGACAGAGACCTACAATGAGCAGTTCTTC; CDR3aa: CASSSWGTETYNEQFF
j_gene: TRBJ1-4; abundance: few; d_gene: -; v_gene: TRBV18; CDR3nt: TGTGCCAGCTCACCACCTACCGGGTTCGGTGAAAAACTGTTTTTT; CDR3aa: CASSPPTGFGEKLFF
j_gene: TRBJ2-7; abundance: few; d_gene: -; v_gene: TRBV5-1; CDR3nt: TGCGCCAGCAGCTTGGGGTCCGGGAACGAGCAGTACTTC; CDR3aa: CASSLGSGNEQYF
j_gene: TRBJ1-1; abundance: -; d_gene: -; v_gene: TRBV6-1; CDR3nt: TGTGCCAGCAGTGCAATAGGTCTCACTGAAGCTTTCTTT; CDR3aa: CASSAIGLTEAFF
j_gene: TRBJ1-2; abundance: -; d_gene: -; v_gene: TRBV6-5; CDR3nt: TGTGCCAGCAGTGATGTAGGGGGCTACACCTTC; CDR3aa: CASSDVGGYTF
j_gene: TRBJ2-7; abundance: -; d_gene: TRBD2; v_gene: TRBV29-1; CDR3nt: TGCAGCGTTGTTAGGCTAGCGGGAGGGGACGAGCAGTACTTC; CDR3aa: CSVVRLAGGDEQYF
j_gene: TRBJ2-3; abundance: few; d_gene: -; v_gene: TRBV29-1; CDR3nt: TGCAGCGTTGTTGGAGGGAAAGCTACTACCAGCACAGATACGCAGTATTTT; CDR3aa: CSVVGGKATTSTDTQYF
j_gene: TRBJ2-1; abundance: -; d_gene: TRBD2; v_gene: TRBV3-1; CDR3nt: TGTGCCAGCAGCCAAGAACCGGGGCGGGAGTCCTACAATGAGCAGTTCTTC; CDR3aa: CASSQEPGRESYNEQFF
j_gene: TRBJ2-3; abundance: once; d_gene: -; v_gene: TRBV7-2; CDR3nt: TGTGCCAGCAGCTTAGAGGGGCGGGCCAGGACAGATACGCAGTATTTT; CDR3aa: CASSLEGRARTDTQYF